This T cell receptor beta chain was retrieved from a study of cytomegalovirus exposure and HLA in healthy donors. General study results and limits: Listed as cytomegalovirus-associated were around 160 TCR beta chains. Later analysis identified a missense DCLRE1C variant that was linked to TCR beta V- and J-gene trimming.

PCR involved 60 Vbeta and 13 Jbeta primers. Clones were sequenced by immunoSEQ multiplex PCR, and TCRdb holds only the in-frame ones, with some missing. Of under 150,000 clones in the sample, over 65% are singletons; the top ten hold about 1.5%. A remark on this clone: Its antigen remains unidentified.

Healthy bone marrow donors made up the donor group. V shed 0 bases, J shed 7 bases, and the junction held 2 bases outside the gene matches. CDR1 and CDR2 (germline): ENHRY, SYGVKD. This CDR3 is 15 amino acids long. This chain connects TRBV10-3 to TRBJ1-4; 10 bases map to TRBD1. Specimen: PBMCs. The TCR originated in a middle-aged man in good health and CMV-seronegative. CDR3 coding DNA: TGTGCCATCAGTGAGTCGGGACAGGGGTTTGAAAAACTGTTTTTT. Amino acid sequence: CAISESGQGFEKLFF.